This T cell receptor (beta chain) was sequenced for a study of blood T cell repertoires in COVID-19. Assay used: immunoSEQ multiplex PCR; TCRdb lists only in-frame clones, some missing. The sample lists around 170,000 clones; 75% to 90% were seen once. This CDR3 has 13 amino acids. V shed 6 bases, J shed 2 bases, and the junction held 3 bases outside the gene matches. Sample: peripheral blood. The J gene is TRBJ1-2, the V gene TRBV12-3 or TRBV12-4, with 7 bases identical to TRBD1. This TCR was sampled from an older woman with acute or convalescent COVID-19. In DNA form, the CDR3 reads TGTGCCAGCAGGTTGGGACAGAACTATGGCTACACCTTC. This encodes CASRLGQNYGYTF.